The clone carrying this T cell receptor beta chain was observed a handful of times. As originally analysed: How many nucleated cells were present was estimated from reference gene primer amplification. The method was immunoSEQ multiplex PCR; TCRdb's version includes in-frame clones alone and lacks a portion of them. Clonal size and the V and J genes are those of that table, whereas D and trimming came from the DNA. The sample yields a few hundred thousand clones, about nine tenths seen once. The CDR3 consists of 17 residues. Germline V CDR1 and CDR2: MNHEY, SMNVEV (reference sequence). With 5 bases clipped from V and 0 bases from J, the junction kept 7 bases outside the gene matches. The record originates from a study of blood T cell repertoires in COVID-19. Study information: COVID-19 samples collected from the United States, Italy and Spain covered acute and convalescent phases. T cells, B-cell-depleted T cells, or PBMCs provided the cDNA or gDNA that served as material.

This receptor was identified in a man aged 50-60 years with acute or convalescent COVID-19. The sample taken for sequencing was peripheral blood. The J gene is TRBJ2-6, the V gene TRBV27; 7 bases line up with TRBD1. This CDR3 reads CASSDRALNSGANVLTF. As DNA, the CDR3 is TGTGCCAGCAGTGACAGGGCTCTAAACTCTGGGGCCAACGTCCTGACTTTC.